This T cell receptor beta chain was obtained from a study of T cell responses to AZD1222 COVID-19 vaccine. General study findings and limits: The span of vaccine-associated CD4 TCRs extended across spike, with dominance at 160-218 and 743-854. Donors were mostly white British, more females; clonal diversity possibly underestimated. Nearly half of spike-specific TCRs reportedly target unmutated variant regions.

Repertoires were generated with immunoSEQ multiplex PCR, while TCRdb's copy carries only in-frame clones and drops some. The sample includes some 130,000 clones, roughly 91% of them seen just once. Concerning this clone itself: Its antigen is currently unknown.

CDR3 length equals 15 residues. V trimming: 2 bases; J trimming: 5 bases; junction bases outside the gene matches: 5. CDR1 LGHDT and CDR2 YNNKEL come from the germline V gene (reference sequence). Pooled samples include second doses given at about 4 or 12 weeks. Sequences were derived from peripheral blood, sampled 28 days after the second AZD1222 dose. The TCR comes from an adult who received the AZD1222 COVID-19 vaccine. The chain carries TRBV3-1 (or the pseudogene TRBV3-2) and TRBJ2-1, with 8 nucleotides matching TRBD2. CDR3 DNA sequence: TGTGCCAGCAGCCAACCCGGACTAGCTCACAATGAGCAGTTCTTC. Protein product: CASSQPGLAHNEQFF.